Listed below are T cell receptor beta chains from one sample, sequenced in a study of shared clonotypes between healthy human individuals. Assay: immunoSEQ multiplex PCR; the TCRdb copy retains only in-frame clones and omits some. The sample lists 2 million to 2.5 million clones, around 93% occurring once. Sequencing was performed on naive CD4+ T cells from PBMCs. The receptors were sampled from a man younger than 35 in good health. Some clones in this sample may be carry-over from other donors' samples. Both conserved end residues are part of each CDR3. A D gene is named only where the DNA matches it firmly. Not every row has a clone size; where given, it reads once, few, many or a size class.

d_call clone_size j_call v_call cdr3_aa cdr3_nt
. . TRBJ2-5 TRBV6-5 CASRKETQYF TGTGCCAGCAGAAAAGAGACCCAGTACTTC
. once TRBJ1-1 TRBV18 CASSGAMAEAFF TGTGCCAGCTCCGGGGCAATGGCTGAAGCTTTCTTT
. . TRBJ2-7 TRBV5-1 CASSLAGEDYEQYF TGCGCCAGCAGCTTGGCCGGGGAGGACTACGAGCAGTACTTC
. few TRBJ1-1 TRBV18 CASSPPPNTEAFF TGTGCCAGCTCACCCCCCCCCAACACTGAAGCTTTCTTT
. . TRBJ1-1 TRBV27 CASSVRGSVNTEAFF TGTGCCAGCAGTGTACGGGGAAGCGTGAACACTGAAGCTTTCTTT
TRBD1 . TRBJ2-3 TRBV5-4 CASSRTTGDADTQYF TGTGCCAGCAGCCGGACGACAGGGGACGCAGATACGCAGTATTTT
TRBD2 . TRBJ2-2 TRBV14 CASSQLAGEKTGELFF TGTGCCAGCAGCCAACTAGCGGGAGAAAAGACCGGGGAGCTGTTTTTT
TRBD1 once TRBJ2-1 TRBV27 CASSPRGQGGANEQFF TGTGCCAGCAGCCCTAGAGGACAGGGGGGCGCCAATGAGCAGTTCTTC
TRBD1 . TRBJ1-2 TRBV6-6 CASSETGGGGYTF TGTGCCAGCAGCGAGACAGGGGGGGGCGGCTACACCTTC
. . TRBJ2-7 TRBV19 CASSRRSRTIPYEQYF TGTGCCAGTAGTAGGAGGTCTCGGACTATACCCTACGAGCAGTACTTC
. . TRBJ2-1 TRBV5-1 CASSKGSQENEQFF TGCGCCAGCAGCAAGGGCAGCCAGGAAAATGAGCAGTTCTTC
. . TRBJ2-1 TRBV30 CAWSPTPARREQFF TGTGCCTGGAGTCCGACCCCCGCCAGGAGGGAGCAGTTCTTC
. . TRBJ1-2 TRBV5-6 CASSWALQSYGYTF TGTGCCAGCAGCTGGGCTCTCCAGTCCTATGGCTACACCTTC
. . TRBJ1-5 TRBV30 CAWSSREGQPQHF TGTGCCTGGAGCAGCAGGGAAGGTCAGCCCCAGCATTTT
. few TRBJ2-7 TRBV2 CASRWDTSYEQYF TGTGCCAGCAGGTGGGACACCTCCTACGAGCAGTACTTC
. . TRBJ1-1 TRBV11-2 CASSFNRGGGGTEAFF TGTGCCAGCAGCTTTAACCGGGGGGGCGGTGGCACTGAAGCTTTCTTT
. . TRBJ1-1 TRBV27 CASSLSPRRNTEAFF TGTGCCAGCAGTTTATCCCCGAGGAGGAACACTGAAGCTTTCTTT
TRBD2 once TRBJ2-2 TRBV7-2 CASSLGLAFANTGELFF TGTGCCAGCAGCTTGGGACTAGCGTTCGCGAACACCGGGGAGCTGTTTTTT
. once TRBJ1-1 TRBV5-8 CASSLVTGALPPLNTEAFF TGTGCCAGCAGCTTGGTTACGGGGGCTCTCCCACCTTTAAACACTGAAGCTTTCTTT
. once TRBJ2-7 TRBV5-1 CASSWGTSYEQYF TGCGCCAGCAGCTGGGGCACTAGCTACGAGCAGTACTTC
. . TRBJ1-2 TRBV10-3 CAISLRDSQERNYGYTF TGTGCCATCAGCCTGAGGGACTCCCAGGAGCGGAACTATGGCTACACCTTC
. . TRBJ2-1 TRBV28 CASSFAGSLWDEQFF TGTGCCAGCAGTTTTGCGGGATCCCTCTGGGATGAGCAGTTCTTC
. . TRBJ2-1 TRBV7-2 CASSLAQGNEQFF TGTGCCAGCAGCTTAGCGCAGGGGAATGAGCAGTTCTTC
. . TRBJ1-5 TRBV28 CASSPSGRFLNQPQHF TGTGCCAGCAGCCCTTCGGGGCGGTTCCTTAATCAGCCCCAGCATTTT
TRBD1 . TRBJ1-2 TRBV7-8 CASSLADRGYGYTF TGTGCCAGCAGCTTAGCTGACAGGGGGTATGGCTACACCTTC
. . TRBJ2-1 TRBV19 CASRTPSYNEQFF TGTGCCAGCCGAACTCCGTCCTACAATGAGCAGTTCTTC
TRBD1 . TRBJ1-4 TRBV10-3 CAIRPGQGSEKLFF TGTGCCATCAGACCGGGACAGGGGAGCGAAAAACTGTTTTTT